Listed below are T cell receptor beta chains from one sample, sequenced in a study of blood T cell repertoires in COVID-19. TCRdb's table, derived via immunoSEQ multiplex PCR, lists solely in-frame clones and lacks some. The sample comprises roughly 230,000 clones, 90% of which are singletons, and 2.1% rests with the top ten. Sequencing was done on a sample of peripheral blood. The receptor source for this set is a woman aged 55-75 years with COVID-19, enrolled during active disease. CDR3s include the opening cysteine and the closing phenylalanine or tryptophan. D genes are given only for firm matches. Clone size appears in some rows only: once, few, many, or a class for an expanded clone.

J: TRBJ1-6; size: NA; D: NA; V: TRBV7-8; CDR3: CASSRNLASSYNSPLHF; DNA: TGTGCCAGCAGCCGAAATTTGGCCAGCTCCTATAATTCACCCCTCCACTTT
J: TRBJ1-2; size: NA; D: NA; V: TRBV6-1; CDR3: CASSEPGRVSGYTF; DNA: TGTGCCAGCAGTGAGCCTGGGAGGGTCTCTGGCTACACCTTC
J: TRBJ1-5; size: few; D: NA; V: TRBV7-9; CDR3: CASSLQGTSPPQHF; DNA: TGTGCCAGCAGCTTACAGGGAACTTCTCCCCCCCAGCATTTT
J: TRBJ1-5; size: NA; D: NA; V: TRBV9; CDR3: CASSVEGVSNQPQHF; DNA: TGTGCCAGCAGCGTAGAGGGGGTTAGCAATCAGCCCCAGCATTTT
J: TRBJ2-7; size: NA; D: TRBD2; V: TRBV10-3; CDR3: CAISEYGTGGARYEQYF; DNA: TGTGCCATCAGTGAGTACGGCACGGGGGGGGCTCGTTACGAGCAGTACTTC
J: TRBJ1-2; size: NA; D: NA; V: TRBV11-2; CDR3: CASSLDSRGCTF; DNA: TGTGCCAGCAGCTTAGATTCTAGGGGCTGCACCTTC
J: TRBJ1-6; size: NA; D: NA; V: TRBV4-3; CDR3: CASSQDLKMSPLHF; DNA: TGCGCCAGCAGCCAAGATCTAAAGATGTCACCCCTCCACTTT
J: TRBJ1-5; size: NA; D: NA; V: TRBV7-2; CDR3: CASSLGAGAGQPQHF; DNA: TGTGCCAGCAGCTTAGGGGCAGGGGCTGGTCAGCCCCAGCATTTT
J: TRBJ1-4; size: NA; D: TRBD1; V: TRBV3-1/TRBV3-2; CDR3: CASSRQTGLNEKLFF; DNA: TGTGCCAGCAGCCGCCAGACAGGGTTAAATGAAAAACTGTTTTTT
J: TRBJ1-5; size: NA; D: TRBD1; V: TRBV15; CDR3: CATRPSGQPKYGQPQHF; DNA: TGTGCCACCAGGCCTTCGGGACAGCCAAAATACGGTCAGCCCCAGCATTTT
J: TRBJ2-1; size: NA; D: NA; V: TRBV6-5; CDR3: CASSYSRTSGNEQFF; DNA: TGTGCCAGCAGTTACTCGAGAACGTCAGGCAATGAGCAGTTCTTC
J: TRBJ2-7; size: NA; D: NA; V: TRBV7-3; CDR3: CASSQGRSGEQYF; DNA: TGTGCCAGCAGTCAAGGGCGTAGCGGAGAGCAGTACTTC
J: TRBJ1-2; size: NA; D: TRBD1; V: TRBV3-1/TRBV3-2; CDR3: CASSQQGAVYGYTF; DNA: TGTGCCAGCAGTCAACAGGGGGCGGTCTATGGCTACACCTTC
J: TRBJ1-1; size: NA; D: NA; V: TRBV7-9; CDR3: CASSRGSGTEAFF; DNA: TGTGCCAGCAGCAGAGGGTCCGGGACTGAAGCTTTCTTT
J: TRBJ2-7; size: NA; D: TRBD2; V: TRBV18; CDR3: CASSGKRGSSYEQYF; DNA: TGTGCCAGCTCGGGGAAGCGGGGGAGCTCCTACGAGCAGTACTTC
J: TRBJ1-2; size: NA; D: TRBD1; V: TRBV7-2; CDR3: CASSPTGTGRGYTF; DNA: TGTGCCAGCAGTCCAACTGGGACAGGGCGTGGCTACACCTTC
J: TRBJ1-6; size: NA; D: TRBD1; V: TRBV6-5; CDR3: CASRRDRGSNSPLHF; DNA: TGTGCCAGCAGACGGGACAGGGGGTCGAATTCACCCCTCCACTTT
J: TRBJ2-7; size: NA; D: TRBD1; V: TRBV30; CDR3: CAWSVRTGLAKIYEQYF; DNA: TGTGCCTGGAGTGTACGGACAGGGTTGGCGAAAATATACGAGCAGTACTTC
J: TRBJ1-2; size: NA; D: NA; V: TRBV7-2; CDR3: CASSLDRANYGYTF; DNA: TGTGCCAGCAGCTTAGACAGGGCTAACTATGGCTACACCTTC
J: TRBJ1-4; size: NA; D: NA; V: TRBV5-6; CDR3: CASSLGGQLFF; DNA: TGTGCCAGCAGCTTGGGAGGGCAACTGTTTTTT
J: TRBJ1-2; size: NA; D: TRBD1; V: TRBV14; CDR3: CASSQGQGLYGYTF; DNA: TGTGCCAGCAGCCAAGGACAGGGGCTCTATGGCTACACCTTC
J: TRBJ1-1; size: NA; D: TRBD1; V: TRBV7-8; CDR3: CASSLSTGEAFF; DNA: TGTGCCAGCAGCTTATCGACAGGGGAAGCTTTCTTT
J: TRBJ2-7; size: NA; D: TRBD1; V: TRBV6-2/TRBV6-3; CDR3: CASSSRTGYHEQYF; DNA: TGTGCCAGCAGTTCAAGGACAGGGTACCACGAGCAGTACTTC
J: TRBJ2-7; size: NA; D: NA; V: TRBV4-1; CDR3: CASSQEGRGLDEQYF; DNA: TGCGCCAGCAGCCAAGAGGGAAGGGGCCTCGACGAGCAGTACTTC
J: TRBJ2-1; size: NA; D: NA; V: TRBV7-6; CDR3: CASSFRGSYNEQFF; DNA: TGTGCCAGCAGCTTCAGGGGTAGCTACAATGAGCAGTTCTTC
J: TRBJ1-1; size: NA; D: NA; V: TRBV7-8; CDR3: CASSPNRVQTEAFF; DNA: TGTGCCAGCAGCCCTAACAGGGTACAGACTGAAGCTTTCTTT
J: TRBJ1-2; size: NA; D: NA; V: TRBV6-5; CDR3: CASRAGTNLYGYTF; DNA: TGTGCCAGCAGGGCCGGGACAAACCTCTATGGCTACACCTTC
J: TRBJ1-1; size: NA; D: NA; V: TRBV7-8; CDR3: CASTGQTSTVMNTEAFF; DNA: TGTGCCAGCACCGGACAGACCTCTACCGTCATGAACACTGAAGCTTTCTTT
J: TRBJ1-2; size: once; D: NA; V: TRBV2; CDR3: CASSESGFWGGGRYGYTF; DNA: TGTGCCAGCAGTGAATCGGGGTTTTGGGGGGGCGGTCGGTATGGCTACACCTTC
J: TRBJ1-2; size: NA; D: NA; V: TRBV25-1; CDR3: CASSATGINGGYTF; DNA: TGTGCCAGCAGTGCCACAGGGATAAATGGGGGCTACACCTTC
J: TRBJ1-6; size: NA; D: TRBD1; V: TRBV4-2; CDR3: CASSQEAGGFSPLHF; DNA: TGTGCCAGCAGCCAAGAGGCAGGGGGATTTTCACCCCTCCACTTT
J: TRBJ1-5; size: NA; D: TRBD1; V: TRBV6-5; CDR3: CASSQGQLGNQPQHF; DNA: TGTGCCAGCAGCCAGGGACAGTTGGGCAATCAGCCCCAGCATTTT
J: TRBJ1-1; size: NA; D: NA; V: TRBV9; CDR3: CASSVDTRNTEAFF; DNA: TGTGCCAGCAGCGTGGACACCAGGAACACTGAAGCTTTCTTT
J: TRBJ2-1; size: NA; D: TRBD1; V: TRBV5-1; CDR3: CASSQGQGNNEQFF; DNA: TGCGCCAGCAGCCAAGGACAGGGTAACAATGAGCAGTTCTTC
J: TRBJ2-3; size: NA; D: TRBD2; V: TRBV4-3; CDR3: CASSPLIGGTDTQYF; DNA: TGCGCCAGCAGCCCCCTCATCGGGGGGACAGATACGCAGTATTTT
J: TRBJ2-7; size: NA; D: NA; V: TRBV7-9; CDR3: CASSRGYEQYF; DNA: TGTGCCAGCAGCCGGGGATACGAGCAGTACTTC
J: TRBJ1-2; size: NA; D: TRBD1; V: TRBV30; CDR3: CAWSGNRPRDRGYCYTF; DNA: TGTGCCTGGAGTGGGAATAGGCCGAGGGACAGGGGCTACTGCTACACCTTC
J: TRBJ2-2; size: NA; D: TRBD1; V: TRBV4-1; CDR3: CASSQGQGVSGELFF; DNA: TGCGCCAGCAGCCAGGGACAGGGGGTATCCGGGGAGCTGTTTTTT
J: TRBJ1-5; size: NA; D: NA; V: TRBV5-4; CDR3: CASSFAGLGQPQHF; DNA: TGTGCCAGCAGCTTCGCAGGGCTGGGACAGCCCCAGCATTTT
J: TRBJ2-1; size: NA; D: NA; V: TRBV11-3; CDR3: CASSPRTGPSSYNEQFF; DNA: TGTGCCAGCAGCCCCCGAACAGGACCCAGCTCCTACAATGAGCAGTTCTTC